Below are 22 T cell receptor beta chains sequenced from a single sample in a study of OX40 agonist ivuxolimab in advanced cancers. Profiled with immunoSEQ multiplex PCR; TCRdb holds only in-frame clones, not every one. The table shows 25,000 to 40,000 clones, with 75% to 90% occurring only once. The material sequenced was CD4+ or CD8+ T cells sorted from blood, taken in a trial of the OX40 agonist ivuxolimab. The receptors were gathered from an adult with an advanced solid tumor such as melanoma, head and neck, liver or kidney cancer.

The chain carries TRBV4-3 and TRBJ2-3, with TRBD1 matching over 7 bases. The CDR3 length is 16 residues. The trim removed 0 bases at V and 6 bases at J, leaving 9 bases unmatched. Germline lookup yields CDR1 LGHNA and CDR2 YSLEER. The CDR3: CASSQDPDRVGDTQYF. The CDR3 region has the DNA TGCGCCAGCAGCCAAGATCCTGACAGGGTGGGGGATACGCAGTATTTT.

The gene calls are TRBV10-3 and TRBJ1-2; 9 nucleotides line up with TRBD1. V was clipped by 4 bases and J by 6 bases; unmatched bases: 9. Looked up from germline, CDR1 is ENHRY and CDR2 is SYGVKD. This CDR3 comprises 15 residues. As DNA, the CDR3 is TGTGCCATCAGTGGGCCGGGACAGGGATTGGATGGCTACACCTTC. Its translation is CAISGPGQGLDGYTF.

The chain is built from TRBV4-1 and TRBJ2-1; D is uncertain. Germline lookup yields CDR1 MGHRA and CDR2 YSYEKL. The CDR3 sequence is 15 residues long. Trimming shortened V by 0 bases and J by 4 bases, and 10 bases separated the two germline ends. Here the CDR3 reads CASSQDESDYNEQFF. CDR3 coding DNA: TGCGCCAGCAGCCAAGATGAAAGCGATTACAATGAGCAGTTCTTC.

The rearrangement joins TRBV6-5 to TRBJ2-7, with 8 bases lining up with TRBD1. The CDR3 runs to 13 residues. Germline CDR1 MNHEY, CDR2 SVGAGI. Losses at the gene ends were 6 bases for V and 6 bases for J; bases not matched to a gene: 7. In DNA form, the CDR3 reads TGTGCCAGCAGCTTACAGGGGGTCGGCGAGCAGTACTTC. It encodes CASSLQGVGEQYF.

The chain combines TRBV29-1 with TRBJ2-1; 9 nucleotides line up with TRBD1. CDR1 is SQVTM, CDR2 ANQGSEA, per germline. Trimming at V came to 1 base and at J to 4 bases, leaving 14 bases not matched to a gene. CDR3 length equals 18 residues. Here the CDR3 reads CSVEVILGQGSLYNEQFF. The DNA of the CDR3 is TGCAGCGTTGAAGTGATTTTGGGACAGGGTAGTCTATACAATGAGCAGTTCTTC.

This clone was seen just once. The CDR3 spells CSVEDYFGQETQYF. Written as DNA, the CDR3 is TGCAGCGTTGAAGATTACTTCGGGCAAGAGACCCAGTACTTC. The rearrangement joins TRBV29-1 to TRBJ2-5, with D uncertain. Trimming took off 0 bases at V and 2 bases at J, with 10 bases between the two ends. The CDR3 runs 14 residues. Germline assignment: CDR1 SQVTM and CDR2 ANQGSEA.

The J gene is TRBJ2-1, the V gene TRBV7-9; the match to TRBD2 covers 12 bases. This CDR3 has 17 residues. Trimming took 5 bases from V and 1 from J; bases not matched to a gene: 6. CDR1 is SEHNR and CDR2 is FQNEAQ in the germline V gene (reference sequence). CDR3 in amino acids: CASSGPSGGASYNEQFF. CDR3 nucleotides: TGTGCCAGCAGCGGACCTAGCGGGGGGGCGTCCTACAATGAGCAGTTCTTC. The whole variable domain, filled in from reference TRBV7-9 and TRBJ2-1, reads DTGVSQNPRHKITKRGQNVTFRCDPISEHNRLYWYRQTLGQGPEFLTYFQNEAQLEKSRLLSDRFSAERPKGSFSTLEIQRTEQGDSAMYLCASSGPSGGASYNEQFFGPGTRLTVL.

The DNA of the CDR3 is TGTGCCAGCAACCTCGATAAGGGCTGGGCCTCTGGCTACACCTTC. It encodes CASNLDKGWASGYTF. The V and J genes are TRBV7-9 and TRBJ1-2; D is ambiguous. The length of the CDR3 is 15 residues. Trimming stripped 7 bases from V and 7 bases from J, with 22 bases between. Per germline, CDR1 SEHNR and CDR2 FQNEAQ (reference sequence).

CDR3 protein: CASSPDTQETQYF. The CDR3 DNA follows: TGCGCCAGCAGCCCAGACACACAAGAGACCCAGTACTTC. The J gene is TRBJ2-5, the V gene TRBV5-1; no clear D gene. With 4 bases removed from V and 2 bases from J, the gap between germline ends came to 9 bases. Germline CDR1 is SGHRS and CDR2 is YFSETQ. This CDR3 is built from 13 residues.

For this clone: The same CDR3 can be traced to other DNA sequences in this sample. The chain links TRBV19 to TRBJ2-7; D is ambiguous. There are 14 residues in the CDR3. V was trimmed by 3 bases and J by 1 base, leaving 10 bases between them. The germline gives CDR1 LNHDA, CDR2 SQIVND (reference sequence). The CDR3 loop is CASSIGGLSYEQYF. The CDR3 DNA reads TGTGCCAGTAGTATTGGCGGCTTATCCTACGAGCAGTACTTC.

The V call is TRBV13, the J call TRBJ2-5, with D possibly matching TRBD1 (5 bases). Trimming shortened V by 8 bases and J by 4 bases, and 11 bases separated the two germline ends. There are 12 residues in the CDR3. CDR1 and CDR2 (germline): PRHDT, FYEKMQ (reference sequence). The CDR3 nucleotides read TGTGCCAGCTCCTGGGGCTCAGAGACCCAGTACTTC. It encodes CASSWGSETQYF.

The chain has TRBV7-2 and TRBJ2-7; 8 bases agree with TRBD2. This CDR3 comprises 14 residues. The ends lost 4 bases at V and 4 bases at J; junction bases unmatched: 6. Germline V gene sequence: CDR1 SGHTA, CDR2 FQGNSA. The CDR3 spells CASSSPGGTYEQYF. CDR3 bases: TGTGCCAGCAGCTCCCCGGGGGGGACTTACGAGCAGTACTTC. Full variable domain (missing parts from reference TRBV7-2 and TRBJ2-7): GAGVSQSPSNKVTEKGKDVELRCDPISGHTALYWYRQSLGQGLEFLIYFQGNSAPDKSGLPSDRFSAERTGGSVSTLTIQRTQQEDSAVYLCASSSPGGTYEQYFGPGTRLTVT.

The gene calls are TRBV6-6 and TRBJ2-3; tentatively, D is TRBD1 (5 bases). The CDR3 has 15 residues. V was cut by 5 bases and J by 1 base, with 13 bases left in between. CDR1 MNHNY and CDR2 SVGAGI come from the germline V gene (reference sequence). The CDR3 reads CASSGVGARTDTQYF. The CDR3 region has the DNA TGTGCCAGCAGTGGGGTTGGGGCCCGCACAGATACGCAGTATTTT.

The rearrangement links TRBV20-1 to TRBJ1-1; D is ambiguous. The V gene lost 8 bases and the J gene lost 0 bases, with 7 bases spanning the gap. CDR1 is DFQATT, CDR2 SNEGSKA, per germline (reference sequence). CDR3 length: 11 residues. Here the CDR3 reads CSSHLNTEAFF. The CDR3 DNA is TGCAGTTCTCACTTGAACACTGAAGCTTTCTTT.

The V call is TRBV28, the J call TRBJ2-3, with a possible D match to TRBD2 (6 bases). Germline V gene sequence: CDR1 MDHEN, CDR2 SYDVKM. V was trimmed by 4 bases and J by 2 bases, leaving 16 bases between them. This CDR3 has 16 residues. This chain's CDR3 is CASSSAGRLITDTQYF. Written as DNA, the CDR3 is TGTGCCAGCAGTTCTGCGGGACGCCTCATCACAGATACGCAGTATTTT.

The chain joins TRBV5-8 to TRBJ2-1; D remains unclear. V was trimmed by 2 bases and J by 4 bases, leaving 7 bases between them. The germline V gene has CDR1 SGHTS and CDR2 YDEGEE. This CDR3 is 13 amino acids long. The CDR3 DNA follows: TGTGCCAGCAGCTTTTTCCCGTACAATGAGCAGTTCTTC. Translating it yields CASSFFPYNEQFF.

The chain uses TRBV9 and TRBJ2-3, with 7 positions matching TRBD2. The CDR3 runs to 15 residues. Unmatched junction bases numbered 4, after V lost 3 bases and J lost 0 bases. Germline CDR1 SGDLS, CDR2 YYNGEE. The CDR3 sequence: CASSDSGESTDTQYF. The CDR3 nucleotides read TGTGCCAGCAGCGACAGCGGGGAAAGCACAGATACGCAGTATTTT.

CDR3 sequence (DNA): TGTGCCTGGAGGCGGTGGGGGGAGAATCAGCCCCAGCATTTT. Translated: CAWRRWGENQPQHF. The chain uses TRBV30 and TRBJ1-5; TRBD1 is a possible D gene (5 bases). Trimming stripped 3 bases from V and 4 bases from J, with 13 bases between. In germline, CDR1 is GTSNPN, CDR2 SVGIG (reference sequence). This CDR3 has 14 residues. The full variable domain, with the rest looked up from reference TRBV30 and TRBJ1-5, is SQTIHQWPATLVQPVGSPLSLECTVEGTSNPNLYWYRQAAGRGLQLLFYSVGIGQISSEVPQNLSASRPQDRQFILSSKKLLLSDSGFYLCAWRRWGENQPQHFGDGTRLSIL.

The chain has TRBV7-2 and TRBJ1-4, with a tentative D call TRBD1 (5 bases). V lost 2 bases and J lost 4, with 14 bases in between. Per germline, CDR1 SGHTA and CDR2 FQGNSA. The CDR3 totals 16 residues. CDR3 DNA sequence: TGTGCCAGCAGCTTACGGGGGGAAGTCCTTAATGAAAAACTGTTTTTT. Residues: CASSLRGEVLNEKLFF.

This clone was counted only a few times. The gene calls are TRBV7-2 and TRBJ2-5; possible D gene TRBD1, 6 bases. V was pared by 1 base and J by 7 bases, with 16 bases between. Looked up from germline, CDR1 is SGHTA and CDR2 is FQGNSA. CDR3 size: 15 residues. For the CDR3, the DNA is TGTGCCAGCAGCTTAGAGAAGGGGGTGACGGTGACCCAGTACTTC. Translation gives CASSLEKGVTVTQYF.

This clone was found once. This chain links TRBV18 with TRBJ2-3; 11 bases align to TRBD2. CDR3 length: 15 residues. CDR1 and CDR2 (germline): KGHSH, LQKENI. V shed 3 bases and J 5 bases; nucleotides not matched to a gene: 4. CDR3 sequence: CASSPTSGIGDTQYF. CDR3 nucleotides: TGTGCCAGCTCACCGACTAGCGGGATAGGAGATACGCAGTATTTT.

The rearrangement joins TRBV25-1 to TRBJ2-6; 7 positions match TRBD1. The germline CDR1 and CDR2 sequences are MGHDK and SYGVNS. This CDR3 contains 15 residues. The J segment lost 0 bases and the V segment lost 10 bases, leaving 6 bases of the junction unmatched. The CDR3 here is CANPWDSSGANVLTF. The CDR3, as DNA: TGTGCCAACCCATGGGACAGCTCTGGGGCCAACGTCCTGACTTTC.